These T cell receptor beta chains were read from a single sample in a study of PD-L1 blockade in urothelial cancer. The table came from immunoSEQ multiplex PCR; TCRdb's copy has only in-frame clones and leaves some out. Of fewer than 40,000 clones detected, 91% appear once; the ten largest clones hold 11%. The sample was PBMCs, taken around atezolizumab (anti-PD-L1) treatment. All receptors come from a woman between 55 and 75 years old with urothelial cancer. Both conserved end residues are part of each CDR3.

v_gene	j_gene	CDR3aa
TRBV18	TRBJ1-1	CASSPLTGVEAFF
TRBV14	TRBJ1-1	CASSQAQGTGSRTEAFF
TRBV28	TRBJ1-2	CASSPGTPPGYTF
TRBV7-6	TRBJ2-5	CASSIGTGVQETQYF
TRBV29-1	TRBJ2-3	CSVERGSVTDTQYF
TRBV28	TRBJ2-7	CASRGTGERYEQYF
TRBV27	TRBJ1-4	CASSFLNEKLFF
TRBV4-1	TRBJ2-3	CASSPSGWSGASGTLTDTQYF
TRBV10-3	TRBJ1-4	CAISANLQEKLFF
TRBV28	TRBJ1-2	CASSTEDTGYTF
TRBV6-5	TRBJ2-3	CASSRSGRGTDTQYF
TRBV11-1	TRBJ2-3	CASSWTGGLADTQYF
TRBV2	TRBJ2-1	CASRRTSGLRYNEQFF
TRBV2	TRBJ2-2	CASSEGPANTGELFF
TRBV6-1	TRBJ2-2	CASPSGELFF
TRBV19	TRBJ2-7	CASSIGQGTAYEQYF
TRBV5-1	TRBJ2-7	CASSLGQGSGSEQYF
TRBV25-1	TRBJ2-7	CASSGYPGTGGSYEQYF
TRBV4-1	TRBJ2-1	CASSPPTNLAGPSYNEQFF
TRBV4-2	TRBJ2-7	CASSQGPGGDHIHYEQYF
TRBV9	TRBJ2-1	CASSKTIREGRNEQFF